This T cell receptor beta chain was documented in a study of cytomegalovirus exposure and HLA in healthy donors. Concerning this clone itself: The antigen is unknown.

Generated by immunoSEQ multiplex PCR, the TCRdb table keeps only in-frame clones and is missing some. The sample contains some 70,000 clones, roughly 96% of which appear only once. Separate from the approximately 700-subject first cohort was the roughly 130-subject validation cohort, to which the donors belonged. Study conclusions and caveats: According to reports, the classifier identified cytomegalovirus status with high specificity and sensitivity.

Trimming removed 2 bases at V and 8 bases at J, with 9 bases between. This CDR3 comprises 12 residues. Germline CDR1 and CDR2: MNHNY and SVGAGI (reference sequence). This sequence originates from a man in his late teens or twenties in good health and CMV-seronegative. Source material: PBMCs. The chain links TRBV6-6 to TRBJ2-5; possible D gene TRBD2, 5 bases. CDR3 bases: TGTGCCAGCAGTTACGCCCGGGAAACCCAGTACTTC. As protein: CASSYARETQYF.